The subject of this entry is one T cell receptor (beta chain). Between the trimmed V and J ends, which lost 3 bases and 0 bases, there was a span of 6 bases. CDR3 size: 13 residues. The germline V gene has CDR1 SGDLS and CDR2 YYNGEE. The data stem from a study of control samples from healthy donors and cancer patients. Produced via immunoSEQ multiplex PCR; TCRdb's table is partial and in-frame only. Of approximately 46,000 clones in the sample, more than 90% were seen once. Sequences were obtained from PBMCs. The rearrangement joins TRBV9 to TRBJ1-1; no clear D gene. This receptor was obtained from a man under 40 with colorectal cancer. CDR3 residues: CASSAGMNTEAFF. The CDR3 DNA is TGTGCCAGCAGCGCCGGGATGAACACTGAAGCTTTCTTT.